The clone carrying this TCR beta chain was counted a few times. The sample is drawn from a study of control samples from healthy donors and cancer patients. The CDR3 is 16 residues long. The ends were cut back, 0 bases at V and 0 bases at J, with 11 bases in the middle. From germline, CDR1 is LGHDT and CDR2 YNNKEL (reference sequence). Profiling relied on immunoSEQ multiplex PCR, and the TCRdb table lists in-frame clones only, not all of them. This sample has 55,000 to 65,000 clones, with more than 75% found just once. The chain joins TRBV3-1 (or the pseudogene TRBV3-2) to TRBJ1-2, with TRBD1 as a possible D gene (6 bases). The receptor comes from a woman aged 60-75 years with lung cancer. Sequencing input: PBMCs. The CDR3 spells CASSQDLDRSNYGYTF. The CDR3 nucleotides are TGTGCCAGCAGCCAAGATCTCGACAGGTCTAACTATGGCTACACCTTC.